The present T cell receptor (beta chain) was sequenced within a study of blood T cell repertoires in COVID-19. For the study at large: Whether acute or convalescent, the COVID-19 samples came from the United States, Italy and Spain.

Germline lookup yields CDR1 MGHDK and CDR2 SYGVNS. CDR3 length: 13 residues. After removal of 4 bases from V and 8 bases from J, the junction contained 2 bases not matched to a gene. Participants were aged about 18 to 90 years, lived in 25 or so US areas, and enrolled virtually. Participant-reported clinical history was the basis for cohort assignment. Per the original methods: It was from reference gene primer amplification that nucleated cell counts were estimated. The protocol was immunoSEQ multiplex PCR, while the TCRdb copy is restricted to in-frame clones and leaves out a portion. The V and J calls and the clone size are those of that table, but D and trimming were determined from the DNA. The sample has some 200,000 clones, 75% to 90% seen once.

J is TRBJ1-6 and V is TRBV25-1; 7 bases map to TRBD1. Sequenced: PBMCs or T cells enriched from blood (not recorded which). The receptor was isolated from a woman under 30 in a cohort exposed to, infected with or recovered from COVID-19 (not recorded which). The chain's CDR3 is CASSVQGYSPLHF. CDR3 bases: TGTGCCAGCAGTGTACAGGGGTATTCACCCCTCCACTTT.